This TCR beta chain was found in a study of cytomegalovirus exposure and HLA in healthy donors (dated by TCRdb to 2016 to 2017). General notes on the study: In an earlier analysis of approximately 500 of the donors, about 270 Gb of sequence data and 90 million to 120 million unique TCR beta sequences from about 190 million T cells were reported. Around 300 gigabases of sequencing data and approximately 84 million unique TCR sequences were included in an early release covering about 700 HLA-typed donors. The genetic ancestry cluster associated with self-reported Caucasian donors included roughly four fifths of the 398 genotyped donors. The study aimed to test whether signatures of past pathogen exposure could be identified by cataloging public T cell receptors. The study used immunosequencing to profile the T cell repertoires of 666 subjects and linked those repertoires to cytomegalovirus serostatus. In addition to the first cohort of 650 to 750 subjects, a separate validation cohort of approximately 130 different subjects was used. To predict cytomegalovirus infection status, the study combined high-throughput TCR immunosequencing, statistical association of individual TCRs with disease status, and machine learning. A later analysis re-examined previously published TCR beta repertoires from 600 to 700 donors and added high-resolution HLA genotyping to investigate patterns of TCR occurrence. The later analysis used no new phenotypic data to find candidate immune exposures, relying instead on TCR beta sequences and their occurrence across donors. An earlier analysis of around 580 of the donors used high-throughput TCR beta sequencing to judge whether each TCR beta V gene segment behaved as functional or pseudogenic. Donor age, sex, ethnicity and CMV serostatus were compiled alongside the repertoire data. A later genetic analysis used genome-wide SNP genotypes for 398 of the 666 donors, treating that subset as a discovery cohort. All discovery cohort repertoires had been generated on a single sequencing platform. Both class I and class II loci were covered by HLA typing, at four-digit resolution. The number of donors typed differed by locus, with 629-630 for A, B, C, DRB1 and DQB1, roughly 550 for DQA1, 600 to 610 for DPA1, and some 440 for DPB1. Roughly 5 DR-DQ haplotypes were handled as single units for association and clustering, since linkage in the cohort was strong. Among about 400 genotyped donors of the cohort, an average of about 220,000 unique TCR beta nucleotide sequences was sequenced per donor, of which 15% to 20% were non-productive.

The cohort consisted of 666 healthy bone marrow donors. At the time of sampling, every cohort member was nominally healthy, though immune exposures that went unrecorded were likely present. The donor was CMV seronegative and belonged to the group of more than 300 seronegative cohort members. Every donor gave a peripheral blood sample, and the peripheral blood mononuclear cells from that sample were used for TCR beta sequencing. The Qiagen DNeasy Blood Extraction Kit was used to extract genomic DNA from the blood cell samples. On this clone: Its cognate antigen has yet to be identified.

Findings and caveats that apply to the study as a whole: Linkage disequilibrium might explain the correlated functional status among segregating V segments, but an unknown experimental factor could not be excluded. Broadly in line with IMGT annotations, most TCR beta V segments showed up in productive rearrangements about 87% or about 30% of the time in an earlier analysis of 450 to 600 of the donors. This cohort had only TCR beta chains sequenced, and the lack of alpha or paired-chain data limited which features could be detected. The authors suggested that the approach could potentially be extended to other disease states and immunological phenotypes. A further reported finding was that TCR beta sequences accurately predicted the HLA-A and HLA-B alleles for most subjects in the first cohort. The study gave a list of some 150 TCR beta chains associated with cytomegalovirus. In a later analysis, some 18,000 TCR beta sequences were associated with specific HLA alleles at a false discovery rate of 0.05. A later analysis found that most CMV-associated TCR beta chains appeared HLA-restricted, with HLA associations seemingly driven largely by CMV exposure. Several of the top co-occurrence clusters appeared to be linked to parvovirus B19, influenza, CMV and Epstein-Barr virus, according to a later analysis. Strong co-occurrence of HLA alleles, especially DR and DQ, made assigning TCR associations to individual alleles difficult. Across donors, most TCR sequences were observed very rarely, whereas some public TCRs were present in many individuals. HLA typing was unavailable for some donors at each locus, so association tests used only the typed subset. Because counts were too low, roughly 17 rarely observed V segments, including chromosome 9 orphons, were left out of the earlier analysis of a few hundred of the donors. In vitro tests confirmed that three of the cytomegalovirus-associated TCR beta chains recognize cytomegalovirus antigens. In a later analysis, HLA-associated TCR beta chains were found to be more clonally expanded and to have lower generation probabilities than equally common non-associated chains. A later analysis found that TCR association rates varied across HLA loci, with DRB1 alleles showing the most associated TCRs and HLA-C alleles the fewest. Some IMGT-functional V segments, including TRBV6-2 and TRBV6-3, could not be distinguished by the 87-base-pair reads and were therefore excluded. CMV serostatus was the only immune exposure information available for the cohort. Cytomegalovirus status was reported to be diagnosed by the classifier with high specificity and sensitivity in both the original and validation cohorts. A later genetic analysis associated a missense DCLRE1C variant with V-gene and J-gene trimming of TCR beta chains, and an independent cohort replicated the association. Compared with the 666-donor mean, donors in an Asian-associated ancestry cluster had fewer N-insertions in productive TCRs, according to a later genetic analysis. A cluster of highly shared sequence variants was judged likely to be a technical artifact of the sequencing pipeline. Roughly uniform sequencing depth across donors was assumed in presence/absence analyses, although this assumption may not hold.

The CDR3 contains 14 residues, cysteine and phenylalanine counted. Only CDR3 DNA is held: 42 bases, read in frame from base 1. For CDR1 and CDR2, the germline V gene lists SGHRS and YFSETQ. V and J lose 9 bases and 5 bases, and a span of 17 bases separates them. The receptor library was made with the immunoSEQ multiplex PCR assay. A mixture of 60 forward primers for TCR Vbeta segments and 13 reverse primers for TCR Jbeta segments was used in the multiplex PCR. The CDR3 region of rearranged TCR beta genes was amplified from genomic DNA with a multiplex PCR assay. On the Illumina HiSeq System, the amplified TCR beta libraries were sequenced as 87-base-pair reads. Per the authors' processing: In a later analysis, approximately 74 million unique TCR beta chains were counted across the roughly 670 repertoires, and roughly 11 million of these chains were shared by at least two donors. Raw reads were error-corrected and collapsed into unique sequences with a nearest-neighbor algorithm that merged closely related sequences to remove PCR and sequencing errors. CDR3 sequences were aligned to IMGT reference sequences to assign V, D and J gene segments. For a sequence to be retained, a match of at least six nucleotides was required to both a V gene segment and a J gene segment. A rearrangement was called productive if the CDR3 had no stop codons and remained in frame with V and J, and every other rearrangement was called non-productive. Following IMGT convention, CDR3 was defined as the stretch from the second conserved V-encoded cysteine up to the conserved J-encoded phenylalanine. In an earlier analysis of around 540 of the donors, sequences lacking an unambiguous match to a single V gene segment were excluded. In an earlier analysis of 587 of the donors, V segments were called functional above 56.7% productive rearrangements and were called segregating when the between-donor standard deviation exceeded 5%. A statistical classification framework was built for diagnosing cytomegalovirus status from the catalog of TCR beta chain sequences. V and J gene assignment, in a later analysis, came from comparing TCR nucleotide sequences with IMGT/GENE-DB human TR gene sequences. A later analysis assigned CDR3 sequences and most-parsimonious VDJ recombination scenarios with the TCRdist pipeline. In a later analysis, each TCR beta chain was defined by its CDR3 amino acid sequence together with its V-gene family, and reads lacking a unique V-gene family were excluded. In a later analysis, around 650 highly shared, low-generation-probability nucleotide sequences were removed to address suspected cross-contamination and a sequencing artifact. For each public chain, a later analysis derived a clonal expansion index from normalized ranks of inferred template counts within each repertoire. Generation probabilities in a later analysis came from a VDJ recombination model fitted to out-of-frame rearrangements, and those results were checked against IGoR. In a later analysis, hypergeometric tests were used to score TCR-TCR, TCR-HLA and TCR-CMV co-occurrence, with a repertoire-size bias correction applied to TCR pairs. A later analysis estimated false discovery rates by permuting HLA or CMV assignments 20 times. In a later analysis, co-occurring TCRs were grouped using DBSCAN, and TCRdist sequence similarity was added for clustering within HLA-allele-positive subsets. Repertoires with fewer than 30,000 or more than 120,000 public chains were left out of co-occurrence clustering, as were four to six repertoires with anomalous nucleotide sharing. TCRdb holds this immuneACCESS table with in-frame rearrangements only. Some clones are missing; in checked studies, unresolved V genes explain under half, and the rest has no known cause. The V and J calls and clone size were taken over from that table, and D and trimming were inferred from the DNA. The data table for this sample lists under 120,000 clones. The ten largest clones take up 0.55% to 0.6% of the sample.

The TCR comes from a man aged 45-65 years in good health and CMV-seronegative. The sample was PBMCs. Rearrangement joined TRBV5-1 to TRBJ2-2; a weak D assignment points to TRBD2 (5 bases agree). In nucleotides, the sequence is TGCGCCACAAGACGGGCCGAGGGTACCGGGGAGCTGTTTTTT. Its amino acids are CATRRAEGTGELFF.